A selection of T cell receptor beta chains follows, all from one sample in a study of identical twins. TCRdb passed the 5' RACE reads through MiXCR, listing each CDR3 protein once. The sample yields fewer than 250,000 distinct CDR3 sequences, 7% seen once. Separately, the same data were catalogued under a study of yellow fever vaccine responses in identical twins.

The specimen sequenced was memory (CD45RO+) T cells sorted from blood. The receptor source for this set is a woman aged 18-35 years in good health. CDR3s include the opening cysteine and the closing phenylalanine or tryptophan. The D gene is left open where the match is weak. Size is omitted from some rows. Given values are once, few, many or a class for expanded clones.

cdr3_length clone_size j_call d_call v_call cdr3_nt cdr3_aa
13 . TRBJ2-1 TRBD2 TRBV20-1 TGCAGTGCTAGATACCTACTAGCGCATGAGCAGTTCTTC CSARYLLAHEQFF
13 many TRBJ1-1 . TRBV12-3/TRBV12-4 TGTGCCAGCAGCCGCGACACGCTTGGTCGAGCTTTCTTT CASSRDTLGRAFF
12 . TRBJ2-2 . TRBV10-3 TGTGCCATCAGTGTAGGAACCGGGGAGCTGTTTTTT CAISVGTGELFF
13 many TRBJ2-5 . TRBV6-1 TGTGCCAGCAGGCTCCCCAAGCAAGAGACCCAGTACTTC CASRLPKQETQYF
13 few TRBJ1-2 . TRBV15 TGTGCCACCAGCAGGGGTGGACAGTTCGGCTACACCTTC CATSRGGQFGYTF
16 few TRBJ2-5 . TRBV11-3 TGTGCCAGCAGCTTAGAATACCGGGACATCCAAGAGACCCAGTACTTC CASSLEYRDIQETQYF
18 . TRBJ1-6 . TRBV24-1 TGTGCCACCAGTGATGATGGACCGCGTCGGGCGTATAATTCACCCCTCCACTTT CATSDDGPRRAYNSPLHF
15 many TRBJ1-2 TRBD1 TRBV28 TGTGCCAGCAGTTCCGGGGACAGTACAACCTATGGCTACACCTTC CASSSGDSTTYGYTF
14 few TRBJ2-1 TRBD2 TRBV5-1 TGCGCCAGCAGCTTAGCGGGATCATTTAGTGAGCAGTTCTTC CASSLAGSFSEQFF
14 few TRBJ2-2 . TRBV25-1 TGTGCCAGCAGTGAATGGGAAGCAACCGGGGAGCTGTTTTTT CASSEWEATGELFF
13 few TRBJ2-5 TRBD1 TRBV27 TGTGCCAGCAGTTTGACAGGGATGGAGACCCAGTACTTC CASSLTGMETQYF
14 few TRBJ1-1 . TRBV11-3 TGTGCCAGCAGCTTTGGGGGCGGGGGCACTGAAGCTTTCTTT CASSFGGGGTEAFF
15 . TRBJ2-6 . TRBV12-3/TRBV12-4 TGTGCCAGCAGTTTCCGGGAGCCTGGGGCCAACGTCCTGACTTTC CASSFREPGANVLTF
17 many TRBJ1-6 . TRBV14 TGTGCCAGCAGCCAAGTTATGGGGAGCTCCTATAATTCACCCCTCCACTTT CASSQVMGSSYNSPLHF
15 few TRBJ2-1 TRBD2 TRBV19 TGTGCCAGTAGGCGACTAGCGGGAGAGGCCAAAGAGCAGTTCTTC CASRRLAGEAKEQFF
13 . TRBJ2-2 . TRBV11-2 TGTGCCAGCAGCTTGGGGTACGCCGGGGAGCTGTTTTTT CASSLGYAGELFF
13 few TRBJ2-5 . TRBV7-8 TGTGCCAGCAGCTCTATAAGGGCGGAGACCCAGTACTTC CASSSIRAETQYF
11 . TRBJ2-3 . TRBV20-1 TGCAGTGCTAGCGGGGGAGATACGCAGTATTTT CSASGGDTQYF
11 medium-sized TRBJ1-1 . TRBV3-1 TGTGCCAGCAGCCAAGGGCGGGAAGCTTTCTTT CASSQGREAFF
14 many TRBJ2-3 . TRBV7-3 TGTGCCAGCAGCTTAAAGGTCTTTCCAGATACGCAGTATTTT CASSLKVFPDTQYF
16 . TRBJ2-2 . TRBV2 TGTGCCAGCAGTGAAGATCCGACTACGAACACCGGGGAGCTGTTTTTT CASSEDPTTNTGELFF
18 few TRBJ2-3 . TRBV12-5 TGTGCTAGTGGTTTGGTACCCGACGGGAGCCCCTTCACAGATACGCAGTATTTT CASGLVPDGSPFTDTQYF
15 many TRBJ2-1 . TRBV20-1 TGCAGTGCTCCCGGGGGCTGGGTGGACAACAATGAGCAGTTCTTC CSAPGGWVDNNEQFF
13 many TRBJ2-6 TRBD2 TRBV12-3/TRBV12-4 TGTGCCAGCAGGCTAGCGGTAGGCCACGTCCTGACTTTC CASRLAVGHVLTF
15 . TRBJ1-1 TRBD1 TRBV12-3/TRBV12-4 TGTGCCAGCACCCTACAGGGGTCTCGGAACACTGAAGCTTTCTTT CASTLQGSRNTEAFF
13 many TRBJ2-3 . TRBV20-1 TGCAGTGCTAGACCCCCCATCACAGATACGCAGTATTTT CSARPPITDTQYF
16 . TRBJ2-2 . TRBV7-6 TGTGCCAGCAGATTGACATCGGATATGGGGACCGGGGAGCTGTTTTTT CASRLTSDMGTGELFF
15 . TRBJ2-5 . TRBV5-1 TGCGCCAGCAGCTTGGTGGGGCAGAGCAGGGAGACCCAGTACTTC CASSLVGQSRETQYF
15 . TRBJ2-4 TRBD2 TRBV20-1 TGCAGTGCTAGAGAGGGACTATTAGCCAAAAACATTCAGTACTTC CSAREGLLAKNIQYF
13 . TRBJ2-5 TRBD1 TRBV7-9 TGTGCCAGCAGCCCCAGGGGGCCAGAGACCCAGTACTTC CASSPRGPETQYF
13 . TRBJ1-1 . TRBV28 TGTGCCAGCAGGTTTTCAGCGAACACTGAAGCTTTCTTT CASRFSANTEAFF
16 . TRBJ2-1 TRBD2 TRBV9 TGTGCCAGCAGCGTAGGACTAGCGGGAGTCTACAATGAGCAGTTCTTC CASSVGLAGVYNEQFF
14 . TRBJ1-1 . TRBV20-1 TGCAGTGCTAGTTACCCACGTTGGGACCCTGAAGCTTTCTTT CSASYPRWDPEAFF
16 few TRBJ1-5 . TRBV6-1 TGTGCCAGCAGTGAAGAGTTCGGGTATAGCAATCAGCCCCAGCATTTT CASSEEFGYSNQPQHF
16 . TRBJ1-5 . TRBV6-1 TGTGCCAGCAGAAAAATCGATGGGGGAAGCAATCAGCCCCAGCATTTT CASRKIDGGSNQPQHF
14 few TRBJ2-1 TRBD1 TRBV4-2 TGTGCCAGCAGTAAGGGACAGGGAGACAATGAGCAGTTCTTC CASSKGQGDNEQFF
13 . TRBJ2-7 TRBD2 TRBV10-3 TGTGCCATCAGTGGGCCTAGCGGGAGCGAGCAGTACTTC CAISGPSGSEQYF
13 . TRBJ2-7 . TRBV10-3 TGTGCCGTGGCGGTGTCGGATTCCTACGAGCAGTACTTC CAVAVSDSYEQYF
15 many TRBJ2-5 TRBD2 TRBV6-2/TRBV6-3 TGTGCCAGCAGTGAGACTAGCGGGGGACAAGAGACCCAGTACTTC CASSETSGGQETQYF
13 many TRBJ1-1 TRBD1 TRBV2 TGTGCCAGGAGAGGACAGGGAGAAAGTGAAGCTTTCTTT CARRGQGESEAFF